This T cell receptor (beta chain) was observed in a study of T cell responses to AZD1222 COVID-19 vaccine. On this clone: Its matching antigen is unknown.

Clones were read by immunoSEQ multiplex PCR, and TCRdb kept only the in-frame ones, dropping some. This table has 90,000 to 120,000 clones, more than 85% appearing once. The study's findings and limits: In a largely white British group with more females than males, clonal diversity was possibly underestimated. Only a handful of AZD1222 recipients were seropositive at baseline. The breadth and depth of Spike-specific TCRs increased once two AZD1222 doses had been given. In all cases, repertoires were sampled only after the peak T cell response.

The CDR3 is 17 amino acids. V lost 5 bases, J lost 4 bases, and 8 bases stayed unmatched. CDR1 and CDR2 (germline): MDHEN, SYDVKM. The rearrangement joins TRBV28 to TRBJ2-3, with 14 nucleotides matching TRBD2. The receptor was derived from an adult in good health. The sample in question was peripheral blood, obtained on day 0 of AZD1222 vaccination. The CDR3, as DNA: TGTGCCAGCAGTCCCCGGACTAGCGGGAGGTCGGCAGATACGCAGTATTTT. It yields the protein CASSPRTSGRSADTQYF.